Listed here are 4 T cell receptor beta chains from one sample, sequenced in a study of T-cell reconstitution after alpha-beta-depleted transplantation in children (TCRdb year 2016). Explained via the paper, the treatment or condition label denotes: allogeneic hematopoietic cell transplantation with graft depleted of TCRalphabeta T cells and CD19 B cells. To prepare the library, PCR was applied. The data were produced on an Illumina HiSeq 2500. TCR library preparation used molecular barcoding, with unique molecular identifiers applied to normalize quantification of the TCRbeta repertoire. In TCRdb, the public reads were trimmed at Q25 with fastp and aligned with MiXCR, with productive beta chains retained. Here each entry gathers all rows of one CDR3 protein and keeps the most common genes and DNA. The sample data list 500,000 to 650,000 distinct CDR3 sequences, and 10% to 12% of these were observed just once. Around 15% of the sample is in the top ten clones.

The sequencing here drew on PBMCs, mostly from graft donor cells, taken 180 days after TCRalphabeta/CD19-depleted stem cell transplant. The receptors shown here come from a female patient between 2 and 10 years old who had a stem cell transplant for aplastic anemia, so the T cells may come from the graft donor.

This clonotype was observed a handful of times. The CDR3 coding sequence is TGCAGTGCTAGAGATAGCGGTGGCATAGGGGCGCAGTTCTTC. Residues: CSARDSGGIGAQFF. The chain carries TRBV20-1 and TRBJ2-1; tentatively, D is TRBD2 (6 bases). The germline V and J ends were trimmed by 0 bases and 12 bases, with 18 bases remaining between them. The CDR3 runs to 14 residues. Germline CDR1 reads DFQATT; CDR2 reads SNEGSKA (reference sequence).

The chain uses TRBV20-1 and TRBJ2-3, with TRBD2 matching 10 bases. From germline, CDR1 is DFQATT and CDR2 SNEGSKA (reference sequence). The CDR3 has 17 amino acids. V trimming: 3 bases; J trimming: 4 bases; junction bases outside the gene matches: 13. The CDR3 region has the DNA TGCAGTGCTAGTCGCGCAGGACTAGCGGAGCTACCAGATACGCAGTATTTT. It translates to CSASRAGLAELPDTQYF.

The CDR3 DNA sequence: TGTGCCAGCTCACCCGGGACAGCCCTGACCTACGAGCAGTACGTC. Amino acid sequence: CASSPGTALTYEQYV. The rearrangement joins TRBV18 to TRBJ2-7, with 7 bases identical to TRBD1. Germline lookup yields CDR1 KGHSH and CDR2 LQKENI. This CDR3 has 15 residues. Germline trimming cut 3 bases from V and 2 bases from J; bases unmatched to any gene: 7.

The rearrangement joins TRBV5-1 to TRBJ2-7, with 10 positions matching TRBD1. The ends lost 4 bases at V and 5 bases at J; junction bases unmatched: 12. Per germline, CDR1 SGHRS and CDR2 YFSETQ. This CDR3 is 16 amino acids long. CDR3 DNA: TGCGCCAGCAGCCCCTACTACCAGACAGGGGGCAACGAGCAGTACGTC. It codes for CASSPYYQTGGNEQYV.